The sequence of this T cell receptor (beta chain) was determined in a study of cytomegalovirus exposure and HLA in healthy donors. Here immunoSEQ multiplex PCR was the method, and the copy in TCRdb shows in-frame clones only, minus some. The sample lists about 200,000 clones, approximately 82% occurring once. V was pared by 2 bases and J by 6 bases, with 6 bases of the junction left unmatched. The CDR3 extends over 14 amino acids. CDR1 and CDR2 from the germline V gene are SGHDT and YYEEEE. The TCR was taken from a woman aged 18-29 years in good health and CMV-seronegative. J is TRBJ1-2 and V is TRBV5-6; 8 bases match TRBD1. Material: PBMCs. DNA for the CDR3: TGTGCCAGCAGCTTTGGACAGGGCTGGGATGGCTACACCTTC. Protein sequence: CASSFGQGWDGYTF.